This T cell receptor (beta chain) was obtained from a study of blood T cells in healthy people across ages (dated by TCRdb to 2014 to 2015). For the wider study: In model experiments, roughly one uniquely barcoded TCR beta cDNA molecule per two T cells was captured by template switching. Using deep sequencing normalized with unique cDNA molecular identifiers, the study measured how TCR beta repertoire diversity changes with age. Donors were grouped into four age groups: young (average roughly 15 years), middle-aged (roughly 38), aged (around 60) and long-lived (about 82). Donors of different ages were randomly distributed across sequencing lanes to avoid experimental bias. For two donors (one aged 18 to 29 and one aged 80 or older), the study analyzed two additional independent replicas of 1 million unique cDNA reads from the same blood draw. General findings and caveats noted by the study authors: Since profiling was done on bulk unsorted PBMCs, naive and antigen-experienced compartments could not be conclusively compared. Compared with the aged group, more naive CD4+ T cells, fewer expanded clones and increased TCR diversity were shown by the long-lived group, suggesting age selection. The percentage of naive T cells measured by flow cytometry correlated strongly with observed TCR beta diversity. Observed TCR beta diversity per million T cells fell roughly linearly with age, and a significant reduction was already apparent by age around 40. Estimates of total diversity from one million sequenced T cells were regarded as lower bounds and underestimates. Because the CMV infection status of the donors was unknown, age-related changes in expanded clonotypes may potentially have been confounded.

Comment on this clonotype: It has no known antigen specificity. Base qualities were left out, and no much larger clone turns up one base away.

Germline trimming amounts to 3 bases on V and 1 base on J, with 5 as the count of junction bases outside the gene matches. The CDR3 holds 16 amino acids from the cysteine to the phenylalanine. CDR3 DNA is the only sequence kept; it has 48 bases, read in frame from the first base. CDR1 and CDR2 were assigned from the germline V gene as SGHRS and YFSETQ. The donors were roughly 38 Caucasian individuals from Russia, aged roughly 6 to 90 years, who were systemically healthy. Each donor gave 8 to 10 milliliters of peripheral blood, drawn into EDTA-treated Vacutainer tubes. Ficoll-Paque density-gradient centrifugation was used to isolate PBMCs, with at least 7 million obtained per sample. Trizol reagent was used to extract total RNA from the PBMCs, yielding at least 5 micrograms per sample. Naive CD45RAhigh/CD27high T cell percentages were measured by flow cytometry on a PBMC aliquot from every donor. Libraries were constructed by 5' RACE. The reads were generated on an Illumina HiSeq 2500. A second roughly 6 to 12 cycle PCR used a sample-barcoded 5' primer and a J-beta primer mix. Each TCR beta cDNA molecule received a unique molecular identifier from a template-switch 5' adaptor carrying 12 random nucleotides. At least 2.5 million CDR3-containing paired-end reads were obtained from each sample. First-strand cDNA synthesis was performed from all RNA using the Mint cDNA synthesis kit, with priming by a TRBC-specific oligonucleotide. Following uracil-DNA glycosylase treatment, a first 18-cycle PCR with universal primers M1SS and BC2_uni_R was performed on all cDNA. Per the original workflow: For normalization, 1 million high-quality reads were randomly selected from each sample, with every read carrying a distinct molecular identifier. Instead of being binned into consensus sequences, reads that shared molecular identifiers were thrown out. MiTCR, with a Q25 quality threshold and the strictest error-elimination algorithm, was used for CDR3 identification, clonotype clustering and error correction. Lower-bound total TCR beta diversity was estimated with a nonparametric unseen species model using Euler transformation. Clones were called with MiXCR by TCRdb after fastp trimmed the public reads at Q25, and only in-frame beta chains were retained. Rows matching on CDR3 protein sequence are summarized as one entry with the most common DNA and genes. The V and J calls and clone size come from TCRdb's table, not from the authors' own analysis. The sample table lists about 1.5 million distinct CDR3 sequences, 42% of them with a count of one. The top ten constitute approximately 4.1% of the sample.

This chain joins TRBV5-1 to TRBJ2-5, with 11 bases matching TRBD2. Specimen: blood. The TCR comes from a young woman in good health. Here the CDR3 is given as CASSYLAGGRQETQYF. At the DNA level, the sequence is TGCGCCAGCAGCTACCTAGCGGGAGGTCGCCAAGAGACCCAGTACTTC. The full variable domain, completed from the reference TRBV5-1 and TRBJ2-5 proteins outside the CDR3, reads KAGVTQTPRYLIKTRGQQVTLSCSPISGHRSVSWYQQTPGQGLQFLFEYFSETQRNKGNFPGRFSGRQFSNSRSEMNVSTLELGDSALYLCASSYLAGGRQETQYFGPGTRLLVL.